This entry lists 27 T cell receptor beta chains sequenced from one sample in a study of tumor-infiltrating lymphocytes in primary liver carcinoma. Bulk tissue was left unsorted, and RNA and DNA were co-extracted from roughly 20-30 mg of it. TCR beta cDNA was made from 500 ng total RNA with a constant-region primer. Researchers made the TCR beta libraries by running three nested multiplex PCR rounds with slightly modified ARM-PCR. A C-beta reverse primer was combined with TRBV1-TRBV30 forward primers in the first two PCR rounds, and each round had approximately 9 cycles. One entry per CDR3 protein, called by TCRdb with MiXCR from the multiplex PCR reads. The table includes just over 30,000 distinct CDR3 sequences, approximately 76% detected once. The sample consisted of liver tumor tissue from sampling region 3. Regarding subset: tumor region T3, left-lateral pole. The origin of the receptors is a woman aged 25 to 39 with primary liver carcinoma and hepatitis B virus infection.

The chain links TRBV7-3 to TRBJ2-3; D may be TRBD1 (5 bases). Germline V gene sequence: CDR1 SGHTA, CDR2 FQGTGA. Trimming shortened V by 5 bases and J by 1 base, and 10 bases separated the two germline ends. This CDR3 comprises 14 residues. DNA for the CDR3: TGTGCCAGCAGCCTCGGACAAGGCACAGATACGCAGTATTTT. It specifies CASSLGQGTDTQYF.

Worth noting for this clonotype: This sequence may be a read error, since a much larger clone differs from it by one base. The V and J genes are TRBV29-1 and TRBJ2-7; either TRBD1 or TRBD2 may fit D (7 bases each). In germline, CDR1 is SQVTM, CDR2 ANQGSEA. This CDR3 is 13 amino acids long. V was pared by 3 bases and J by 6 bases, with 15 bases between. CDR3 protein: CSVEWEGAGEQYF. CDR3 in DNA: TGCAGCGTTGAGTGGGAGGGGGCCGGCGAGCAGTACTTC.

This clonotype was seen once. A read error is likely, as this CDR3 ends without the conserved phenylalanine or tryptophan. V and J are TRBV29-1 and TRBJ1-1; D is undetermined. The germline gives CDR1 SQVTM, CDR2 ANQGSEA. The CDR3 has 13 residues. The V end lost 8 bases, the J end lost 0 bases, and 13 bases lay between the germline ends. CDR3 region: CSFYHNLNTEAFL. DNA of the CDR3: TGCAGCTTTTATCACAATCTGAACACTGAAGCTTTCCTT.

Remarks on this clonotype: Given a much more abundant clone one base away, this may be a read error. V usage is TRBV4-2 and J usage is TRBJ2-1; no definite D call. This CDR3 contains 13 residues. Germline V CDR1 and CDR2: LGHNA, YNFKEQ. Trimming took 4 bases from V and 8 from J, leaving 12 bases between them. In DNA, the CDR3 is TGTGCCAGCAGCCTGGATGGCGGCTATGAGCAGTTCTTC. Amino acid sequence: CASSLDGGYEQFF.

A single count supports this clonotype. The gene calls are TRBV6-6 and TRBJ1-2, with unresolved D. Germline V gene sequence: CDR1 MNHNY, CDR2 SVGAGI (reference sequence). V lost 5 bases to trimming and J lost 3 bases, with 22 bases between them. This CDR3 has 17 amino acids. The CDR3 reads CASSIDAAQTVYYGYTF. Here the CDR3 DNA reads TGTGCCAGCAGTATCGATGCGGCGCAGACCGTATACTATGGCTACACCTTC.

On this clonotype: In this CDR3 the conserved last residue, phenylalanine or tryptophan, is missing, so a read error is likely. Because the CDR3's place on the DNA is in doubt, the DNA is left out and the CDR3 is given as listed by TCRdb. This chain connects TRBV10-3 to TRBJ2-1; the tabulated D call, TRBD1, remains unverified against the DNA. The CDR3 adds up to 14 amino acids, both ends counted. From germline, CDR1 is ENHRY and CDR2 SYGVKD. CDR3: CATSPTAIRDEQFL.

The chain combines TRBV11-2 with TRBJ2-3; TRBD1 matches at 7 bases. Germline values: CDR1 SGHAT, CDR2 FQNNGV. The CDR3 runs 16 residues. The J segment lost 5 bases and the V segment lost 9 bases, leaving 17 bases of the junction unmatched. The CDR3 DNA is TGTGCCAGGAGTCAGACGCGACAGGGAAGGGGAGATACGCAGTATTTT. The encoded protein is CARSQTRQGRGDTQYF.

Details on this clonotype: The junction differs from germline at one of its ends, possibly a read error. The chain uses TRBV11-3 and TRBJ2-1; 7 bases are shared with TRBD2. The CDR3 extends over 16 amino acids. The germline V gene has CDR1 SGHNT and CDR2 YENEEA. CDR3 DNA: TGTGCCAGGAGCTTATGTGGCGGACTAGGGCGAAATGAGCAGTTCTTC. Translating gives CARSLCGGLGRNEQFF.

The chain recombines TRBV6-5 with TRBJ2-1, with 10 bases matching TRBD1. This CDR3 contains 15 residues. CDR1 is MNHEY and CDR2 is SVGAGI in the germline V gene. After removal of 5 bases from V and 7 bases from J, the junction contained 8 bases not matched to a gene. CDR3 region: CASSNGQGVFNEQFF. For the CDR3, the DNA is TGTGCCAGCAGTAATGGACAGGGGGTGTTTAATGAGCAGTTCTTC.

In its sample, this clonotype was seen many times. J is TRBJ2-5 and V is TRBV11-2; no clear D gene. The ends were cut back, 4 bases at V and 0 bases at J, with 6 bases in the middle. The CDR3 runs 13 residues. CDR1 and CDR2 (germline): SGHAT, FQNNGV. Here the CDR3 DNA reads TGTGCCAGCAGCTCACAGTACCAAGAGACCCAGTACTTC. Amino acids: CASSSQYQETQYF.

About this clonotype: Germline is not matched at one junction end, which may reflect a read error. The chain joins TRBV4-2 to TRBJ2-7, with 10 bases aligning to TRBD1. Germline-derived CDR1 and CDR2 are LGHNA and YNFKEQ. This CDR3 is built from 18 residues. The CDR3 DNA follows: TGTCCCAGCCGCCAGGAACACCTAGGACAGGGGGGACCGCACGAGCAGTACTTC. This encodes CPSRQEHLGQGGPHEQYF.

As for this clonotype: Germline is not matched at one junction end, which may reflect a read error. The CDR3 sequence is CVSSPTPGAKEIQYF. The CDR3 DNA reads as TGTGTCAGCAGCCCCACCCCGGGAGCAAAAGAGATCCAGTACTTC. This chain joins TRBV4-2 and TRBJ2-5; D might be TRBD2 (6 bases). The CDR3 consists of 15 residues. Looked up from germline, CDR1 is LGHNA and CDR2 is YNFKEQ.

Notes on this clonotype: A much larger clonotype is one base distant, so this may be a read error. This chain links TRBV6-5 with TRBJ2-1; maybe TRBD1 (7 bases). The CDR3 contains 17 residues. CDR1 MNHEY and CDR2 SVGAGI come from the germline V gene. The CDR3: CASNYSFGGQSMNEQFF. DNA for the CDR3: TGTGCCAGCAATTACTCTTTCGGGGGACAGTCTATGAATGAGCAGTTCTTC.

This clonotype was recorded many times. The CDR3 DNA is TGTGCCAGCAGCTTAGTGACTAGCGGGGGCACCGGGGAGCTGTTTTTT. Protein: CASSLVTSGGTGELFF. This chain uses TRBV11-2 with TRBJ2-2; 12 bases line up with TRBD2. The CDR3 totals 16 residues. The V and J ends lost 1 base and 4 bases, in that order; junction bases with no gene match: 1. Germline CDR1 reads SGHAT; CDR2 reads FQNNGV.

The J gene is TRBJ2-5, the V gene TRBV11-2; tentatively, D is TRBD2 (6 bases). Per the germline V gene, CDR1 is SGHAT and CDR2 is FQNNGV. V lost 4 bases, J lost 9 bases, and 15 bases lay in between. The CDR3 is made up of 13 amino acids. The CDR3 reads CASSYTGGGAQYF. For the CDR3, the DNA is TGTGCCAGCAGCTATACAGGAGGCGGGGCCCAGTACTTC.

Note on this clonotype: The junction departs from germline at one end; a sequencing error may be responsible. This sequence joins TRBV12-3 or TRBV12-4 and TRBJ1-1, with D tentatively TRBD1 (5 bases). The CDR3 consists of 12 residues. The CDR3 loop is CAGSMGGNEAFF. CDR3 DNA: TGTGCCGGCAGTATGGGGGGGAATGAAGCTTTCTTC.

The chain is built from TRBV7-2 and TRBJ2-3, with unresolved D. CDR1 is SGHTA, CDR2 FQGNSA, per germline. Trimming stripped 6 bases from V and 6 bases from J, with 13 bases between. This CDR3 region has 13 residues. This CDR3 is CASRVPPEDTQYF. CDR3 in DNA: TGTGCCAGCAGAGTTCCACCTGAGGATACGCAGTATTTT.

The chain recombines TRBV29-1 with TRBJ1-1; no clear D gene. V dropped 8 bases and J dropped 7 bases, with 11 bases sitting between them. The CDR3 extends over 10 amino acids. Germline lookup yields CDR1 SQVTM and CDR2 ANQGSEA. The chain's CDR3 is CSIAEIEAFF. DNA of the CDR3: TGCAGCATTGCGGAGATTGAAGCTTTCTTT. The full variable domain, with the rest looked up from reference TRBV29-1 and TRBJ1-1, is SAVISQKPSRDICQRGTSLTIQCQVDSQVTMMFWYRQQPGQSLTLIATANQGSEATYESGFVIDKFPISRPNLTFSTLTVSNMSPEDSSIYLCSIAEIEAFFGQGTRLTVV.

About this clonotype itself: One junction end disagrees with the germline gene, perhaps due to a read error. This chain uses TRBV11-2 with TRBJ1-6; D ambiguous. The CDR3 runs 16 residues. From germline, CDR1 is SGHAT and CDR2 FQNNGV. The DNA for the CDR3 is TGTGTCAGCGGCTTTGGTCGGAACCACTATAACTCACCCCTCCACTTT. It yields the protein CVSGFGRNHYNSPLHF.

Worth noting for this clonotype: The germline gene is not matched at one end of the junction; a read error may be the cause. V usage is TRBV11-3 and J usage is TRBJ2-5, with D maybe TRBD1 (7 bases). Germline lookup yields CDR1 SGHNT and CDR2 YENEEA. This CDR3 comprises 17 residues. In nucleotides, the CDR3 is TGTGCCAGCGGGAGGTGGACAGGTAGGCGCCTTCAAGAGACCCAGAACTTC. Translation gives CASGRWTGRRLQETQNF.

Of note for this clonotype: One junction end does not reproduce the germline sequence, and a read error may be involved. The V and J genes are TRBV11-3 and TRBJ1-1; D not certain. The CDR3 extends over 14 amino acids. Germline V gene data show CDR1 as SGHNT and CDR2 as YENEEA. CDR3 amino acids: CASNQDGLNTVAFF. CDR3 bases: TGTGCCAGCAACCAGGACGGCTTGAACACTGTAGCTTTCTTT.

V and J are TRBV11-2 and TRBJ2-5; the match to TRBD1 covers 8 bases. The CDR3 runs to 16 residues. Germline CDR1 SGHAT, CDR2 FQNNGV. Trimming at V came to 7 bases and at J to 3 bases, leaving 13 bases not matched to a gene. The CDR3: CASTTRTGGAKETQYF. DNA for the CDR3: TGTGCCAGCACTACAAGAACAGGGGGTGCGAAAGAGACCCAGTACTTC.

The chain is built from TRBV7-9 and TRBJ2-7, with D hard to call. The CDR3 is made up of 10 amino acids. CDR1 is SEHNR, CDR2 FQNEAQ, per germline (reference sequence). CDR3 DNA sequence: TGTAGCAGCAGCTTAACAAGGCTGTACTTC. Its translation is CSSSLTRLYF.

Note on this clonotype: A read error may account for a junction end that differs from germline. The chain recombines TRBV11-3 with TRBJ2-1; a possible D gene is TRBD2 (7 bases). The CDR3 covers 17 residues. Per the germline V gene, CDR1 is SGHNT and CDR2 is YENEEA. The chain's CDR3 is CASSPRGARIMGNEQFF. CDR3 in DNA: TGTGCTAGCAGCCCCCGGGGGGCGCGGATCATGGGCAATGAGCAGTTCTTC.

Of note for this clonotype: One junction end disagrees with the germline gene, perhaps due to a read error. This chain connects TRBV11-3 to TRBJ2-1; 9 nucleotides align to TRBD2. Germline CDR1 SGHNT, CDR2 YENEEA. This CDR3 comprises 18 residues. CDR3 in DNA: TGTGTCATCAACTTAGGTCAAGGCGGGAGGGCCGGCTACAATGAGCAGTCCTTC. Protein product: CVINLGQGGRAGYNEQSF. The variable domain in full, completed from reference TRBV11-3 and TRBJ2-1, reads EAGVVQSPRYKIIEKKQPVAFWCNPISGHNTLYWYLQNLGQGPELLIRYENEEAVDDSQLPKDRFSAERLKGVDSTLKIQPAELGDSAVYLCVINLGQGGRAGYNEQSFGPGTRLTVL.

The table lists this clonotype with a count of one. A read error may be the cause here, since a much bigger clone is one base away. CDR3 DNA: TGTGCCAGCAGCTCGAGGCAGAGAACTGGGGCCAACGTCCTGACTTTC. This encodes CASSSRQRTGANVLTF. The chain combines TRBV11-3 with TRBJ2-6, with unresolved D. Per germline, CDR1 SGHNT and CDR2 YENEEA. The CDR3 extends over 16 amino acids. Between the trimmed V and J ends, which lost 4 bases and 2 bases, there was a span of 12 bases.

This clonotype was seen repeatedly, ten times or more. The rearrangement joins TRBV9 to TRBJ2-7, with TRBD2 identical over 9 bases. The CDR3 has 15 residues. Germline V gene sequence: CDR1 SGDLS, CDR2 YYNGEE. The V segment lost 0 bases and the J segment 1 base; nucleotides outside the gene matches: 2. The DNA of the CDR3 is TGTGCCAGCAGCGTAGAAGCGGGAGGATCCTACGAGCAGTACTTC. This gives the protein CASSVEAGGSYEQYF.